The 27 T cell receptor beta chains in this list originate from one sample, sequenced in a study of cytomegalovirus exposure and HLA in healthy donors. Profiling relied on immunoSEQ multiplex PCR, and the TCRdb table lists in-frame clones only, not all of them. The sample lists some 170,000 clones, about 85% occurring once. Material: PBMCs. The receptors were sampled from a man aged 30-40 years in good health and CMV-seropositive.

The chain recombines TRBV5-1 with TRBJ2-5, with a tentative D call TRBD2 (6 bases). Germline-derived CDR1 and CDR2 are SGHRS and YFSETQ. The CDR3 runs to 13 residues. The V end was cut by 3 bases, the J end by 4 bases, with 10 bases between. The CDR3 sequence is CASSSRRGETQYF. The CDR3 DNA reads TGCGCCAGCAGCTCTAGGAGGGGAGAGACCCAGTACTTC.

This chain joins TRBV5-1 and TRBJ1-2; 10 nucleotides agree with TRBD1. The CDR3 sequence is 14 residues long. Germline CDR1 reads SGHRS; CDR2 reads YFSETQ. The J segment lost 8 bases and the V segment lost 4 bases, leaving 8 bases of the junction unmatched. CDR3 bases: TGCGCCAGCAGCCCGGGACAGGGGAGTGGCGGCTACACCTTC. Protein product: CASSPGQGSGGYTF.

The chain employs TRBV11-3 and TRBJ2-7; 10 bases agree with TRBD1. Germline V gene lookup returns CDR1 SGHNT and CDR2 YENEEA. Losses at the gene ends were 5 bases for V and 2 bases for J; bases not matched to a gene: 6. The CDR3 has 15 residues. CDR3 nucleotides: TGTGCCAGCAGCGATGGGGGACAGGGGCCCTACGAGCAGTACTTC. Translation gives CASSDGGQGPYEQYF. Full variable domain (outside the CDR3, taken from reference TRBV11-3 and TRBJ2-7): EAGVVQSPRYKIIEKKQPVAFWCNPISGHNTLYWYLQNLGQGPELLIRYENEEAVDDSQLPKDRFSAERLKGVDSTLKIQPAELGDSAVYLCASSDGGQGPYEQYFGPGTRLTVT.

V usage is TRBV7-6 and J usage is TRBJ2-5; 8 positions match TRBD2. The CDR3 contains 18 residues. The ends lost 5 bases at V and 3 bases at J; junction bases unmatched: 17. Germline CDR1 and CDR2: SGHVS and FNYEAQ. Written as DNA, the CDR3 is TGTGCCAGCAGCGCCTCCTCAGCGGGGGCCATACTGGAAGAGACCCAGTACTTC. Amino acids: CASSASSAGAILEETQYF.

Comments on this clone: A read error may produce the germline difference seen at one junction end. The chain employs TRBV7-7 and TRBJ2-2; 9 bases are a match to TRBD1. CDR1 SSHAT and CDR2 FNYEAQ come from the germline V gene (reference sequence). The CDR3 length is 17 residues. The chain's CDR3 is CASSFAPGQGSAGELFF. As DNA, the CDR3 is TGTGCTAGCAGCTTCGCCCCGGGACAGGGCTCGGCCGGGGAGCTGTTTTTT. Together with reference TRBV7-7 and TRBJ2-2, the CDR3 gives the full variable domain: GAGVSQSPRYKVTKRGQDVTLRCDPISSHATLYWYQQALGQGPEFLTYFNYEAQPDKSGLPSDRFSAERPEGSISTLTIQRTEQRDSAMYRCASSFAPGQGSAGELFFGEGSRLTVL.

V gene TRBV6-1 combines with J gene TRBJ2-7; tentatively, D is TRBD2 (6 bases). CDR1 is MNHNS, CDR2 SASEGT, per germline. The CDR3 contains 15 residues. V lost 5 bases to trimming and J lost 2 bases, with 16 bases between them. The CDR3 loop is CASSHLGGAPYEQYF. In DNA form, the CDR3 reads TGTGCCAGCAGTCACCTGGGGGGAGCCCCCTACGAGCAGTACTTC.

The V and J genes are TRBV5-1 and TRBJ2-1, with 8 bases lining up with TRBD1. This CDR3 has 15 amino acids. With 2 bases clipped from V and 7 bases from J, the junction kept 8 bases outside the gene matches. Per germline, CDR1 SGHRS and CDR2 YFSETQ. CDR3 amino acids: CASSFGRGLRNEQFF. The CDR3 nucleotides are TGCGCCAGCAGCTTTGGCAGGGGGCTGAGGAATGAGCAGTTCTTC.

The chain recombines TRBV29-1 with TRBJ1-3; TRBD1 is a possible D gene (6 bases). Trimming cost V 1 base and J 1 base, with 11 bases left between them. CDR3 length: 15 residues. Germline V gives CDR1 SQVTM, CDR2 ANQGSEA. CDR3 in DNA: TGCAGCGTTGAAGGCCCAGGGGTGTCTGGAAACACCATATATTTT. Encoded protein: CSVEGPGVSGNTIYF. Using reference TRBV29-1 and TRBJ1-3 for the parts outside the CDR3, the full variable domain is SAVISQKPSRDICQRGTSLTIQCQVDSQVTMMFWYRQQPGQSLTLIATANQGSEATYESGFVIDKFPISRPNLTFSTLTVSNMSPEDSSIYLCSVEGPGVSGNTIYFGEGSWLTVV.

The chain combines TRBV7-6 with TRBJ2-2, with 10 bases aligning to TRBD1. V dropped 1 base and J dropped 4; count of bases not matched to a gene: 12. The CDR3 contains 19 residues. The germline V gene has CDR1 SGHVS and CDR2 FNYEAQ. CDR3 protein: CASSLVFRDRGSTTGELFF. The DNA for the CDR3 is TGTGCCAGCAGCTTAGTATTTCGGGACAGGGGAAGTACCACCGGGGAGCTGTTTTTT. Full variable domain (rest looked up from reference TRBV7-6 and TRBJ2-2): GAGVSQSPRYKVTKRGQDVALRCDPISGHVSLYWYRQALGQGPEFLTYFNYEAQQDKSGLPNDRFSAERPEGSISTLTIQRTEQRDSAMYRCASSLVFRDRGSTTGELFFGEGSRLTVL.

The table lists this clone with a count of one. The gene calls are TRBV6-6 and TRBJ2-3; D perhaps matches TRBD1 (5 bases). V lost 4 bases to trimming and J lost 4 bases, with 9 bases between them. Germline CDR1 MNHNY, CDR2 SVGAGI (reference sequence). The CDR3 consists of 13 residues. CDR3 nucleotides: TGTGCCAGCAGTTGGGTACAGGCAGATACGCAGTATTTT. Translating gives CASSWVQADTQYF.

This clone was seen only a few times. The V and J genes are TRBV18 and TRBJ1-3; D is possibly TRBD1 (6 bases). Germline V lookup: CDR1 KGHSH, CDR2 LQKENI. The CDR3 contains 18 residues. The V end lost 3 bases, the J end lost 0 bases, and 18 bases lay between the germline ends. Written as DNA, the CDR3 is TGTGCCAGCTCACCCCGTGGGCAGGGGACGATCTCTGGAAACACCATATATTTT. Translation: CASSPRGQGTISGNTIYF.

V usage is TRBV30 and J usage is TRBJ2-7; 14 bases are a match to TRBD2. The CDR3 sequence is 17 residues long. The V gene end was trimmed by 2 bases and the J gene end by 3 bases; junction bases not matched to a gene: 9. Germline CDR1 and CDR2: GTSNPN and SVGIG (reference sequence). The CDR3 loop is CAWSPLGLAGGGYEQYF. As DNA, the CDR3 is TGTGCCTGGAGTCCCTTAGGACTAGCGGGGGGCGGCTACGAGCAGTACTTC. Full variable domain (rest looked up from reference TRBV30 and TRBJ2-7): SQTIHQWPATLVQPVGSPLSLECTVEGTSNPNLYWYRQAAGRGLQLLFYSVGIGQISSEVPQNLSASRPQDRQFILSSKKLLLSDSGFYLCAWSPLGLAGGGYEQYFGPGTRLTVT.

The rearrangement links TRBV13 to TRBJ2-1; TRBD1 matches at 7 bases. The CDR3 extends over 17 amino acids. J was trimmed by 1 base and V by 4 bases; bases with no gene match: 10. From germline, CDR1 is PRHDT and CDR2 FYEKMQ (reference sequence). CDR3 region: CASSSGRQGRSYNEQFF. CDR3 coding DNA: TGTGCCAGCAGCTCAGGGCGACAGGGTAGATCCTACAATGAGCAGTTCTTC.

The chain carries TRBV7-2 and TRBJ1-3, with D possibly TRBD1 on 5 matching bases. Trimming left V 5 bases short and J 1 base short, with 12 bases between. The length of the CDR3 is 15 residues. Germline values: CDR1 SGHTA, CDR2 FQGNSA. CDR3 loop: CASSLKKGSGNTIYF. The CDR3 bases are TGTGCCAGCAGCCTCAAGAAGGGGTCTGGAAACACCATATATTTT.

This chain uses TRBV5-6 with TRBJ1-4, with TRBD1 identical over 12 bases. The J segment lost 8 bases and the V segment lost 6 bases, leaving 14 bases of the junction unmatched. The CDR3 is made up of 17 amino acids. Per germline, CDR1 SGHDT and CDR2 YYEEEE. The CDR3 DNA reads as TGTGCCAGCACCCTACTCCGGGACAGGGGGCGGAGAGAAAAACTGTTTTTT. Protein: CASTLLRDRGRREKLFF.

In DNA, the CDR3 is TGCGCCAGCAGCCAAGAGGTCGGGACAGGGTATGAAAAACTGTTTTTT. It codes for CASSQEVGTGYEKLFF. The genes are TRBV4-1 and TRBJ1-4; 9 positions match TRBD1. V dropped 0 bases and J dropped 6; count of bases not matched to a gene: 5. Germline V gene lookup returns CDR1 MGHRA and CDR2 YSYEKL. The CDR3 runs to 16 residues.

Here the CDR3 reads CASSVVGRGGTDTQYF. CDR3 coding DNA: TGTGCCAGCAGCGTAGTTGGGCGGGGGGGCACAGATACGCAGTATTTT. This sequence joins TRBV9 and TRBJ2-3, with TRBD2 matching 8 bases. The CDR3 has 16 amino acids. The V gene end was trimmed by 0 bases and the J gene end by 1 base; junction bases not matched to a gene: 4. Germline CDR1 and CDR2: SGDLS and YYNGEE.

The chain joins TRBV7-8 to TRBJ2-2, with D perhaps matching TRBD2 (6 bases). The V and J ends lost 0 bases and 0 bases respectively, with 11 bases between them. CDR1 SGHVS and CDR2 FQNEAQ come from the germline V gene. This CDR3 is 17 amino acids long. CDR3 amino acids: CASSLARRETNTGELFF. In nucleotides, the CDR3 is TGTGCCAGCAGCTTAGCGCGGAGGGAGACGAACACCGGGGAGCTGTTTTTT.

This rearrangement joins TRBV5-8 to TRBJ1-1; no clear D gene. The CDR3 is 15 amino acids. CDR1 is SGHTS and CDR2 is YDEGEE in the germline V gene. V was shortened by 0 bases and J by 0 bases, with 9 bases between the two germline ends. CDR3 residues: CASSLELLLNTEAFF. The DNA of the CDR3 is TGTGCCAGCAGCTTGGAGCTTCTTTTGAACACTGAAGCTTTCTTT.

J is TRBJ2-5 and V is TRBV9; D unclear. The CDR3 covers 15 residues. From germline, CDR1 is SGDLS and CDR2 YYNGEE. V was shortened by 0 bases and J by 5 bases, with 14 bases between the two germline ends. The CDR3 region is CASSVAAATRETQYF. In DNA form, the CDR3 reads TGTGCCAGCAGCGTAGCGGCGGCCACACGGGAGACCCAGTACTTC.

This CDR3 reads CASNDPGGTGELFF. DNA of the CDR3: TGTGCCAGCAATGATCCAGGGGGGACCGGGGAGCTGTTTTTT. This rearrangement joins TRBV9 to TRBJ2-2; a possible D gene is TRBD1 (7 bases). Trimming pared 6 bases from V and 5 bases from J, leaving 14 bases between. Per the germline V gene, CDR1 is SGDLS and CDR2 is YYNGEE. The CDR3 contains 14 residues.

This chain connects TRBV7-9 to TRBJ1-1; D not resolved. Germline V CDR1 and CDR2: SEHNR, FQNEAQ (reference sequence). CDR3 size: 13 residues. Trimming pared 3 bases from V and 5 bases from J, leaving 10 bases between. The chain's CDR3 is CASSFREWTEAFF. CDR3 DNA sequence: TGTGCCAGCAGCTTTAGGGAGTGGACTGAAGCTTTCTTT.

This chain links TRBV9 with TRBJ1-5; D call uncertain. In germline, CDR1 is SGDLS, CDR2 YYNGEE. Trimming stripped 4 bases from V and 5 bases from J, with 10 bases between. This CDR3 has 13 residues. The CDR3 bases are TGTGCCAGCAGCACCGGCGGAGATCAGCCCCAGCATTTT. It is translated as CASSTGGDQPQHF.

CDR3: CASSLPQGGYGYTF. The DNA of the CDR3 is TGTGCCAGCAGCTTGCCTCAAGGGGGCTATGGCTACACCTTC. The V and J genes are TRBV5-4 and TRBJ1-2; the D gene is possibly TRBD1 (6 bases). The CDR3 contains 14 residues. V was cut by 1 base and J by 4 bases, with 11 bases left in between. Germline values: CDR1 SGHNT, CDR2 YYREEE (reference sequence).

V is TRBV4-2 and J is TRBJ2-1, with D maybe TRBD2 (5 bases). CDR1 is LGHNA, CDR2 YNFKEQ, per germline. This CDR3 spans 14 amino acids. The V end was cut by 4 bases, the J end by 3 bases, with 10 bases between. CDR3 protein: CASSLPSRYNEQFF. The DNA of the CDR3 is TGTGCCAGCAGCCTCCCTAGCCGCTACAATGAGCAGTTCTTC.

This sequence joins TRBV9 and TRBJ1-1; 7 bases align to TRBD1. Germline-derived CDR1 and CDR2 are SGDLS and YYNGEE. The CDR3 has 15 amino acids. Germline trimming cut 2 bases from V and 5 bases from J; bases unmatched to any gene: 9. CDR3 protein: CASSVYRGEGTEAFF. CDR3 sequence (DNA): TGTGCCAGCAGCGTGTACAGGGGTGAGGGGACTGAAGCTTTCTTT.

The V gene is TRBV19, the J gene TRBJ1-1; D perhaps matches TRBD1 (6 bases). V lost 7 bases to trimming and J lost 0 bases, with 15 bases between them. This CDR3 comprises 15 residues. The germline gives CDR1 LNHDA, CDR2 SQIVND (reference sequence). The CDR3 loop reads CASTAPGQMNTEAFF. CDR3 DNA sequence: TGTGCCAGTACCGCCCCAGGACAGATGAACACTGAAGCTTTCTTT.